This TCR beta chain originates from a study of regulatory T cells in long-lasting Graves disease (dated by TCRdb to about 2021). Regarding the study in general: Persistent Graves' disease meant more than 5 years of antithyroid drug treatment with TSH receptor autoantibodies that stayed positive. This study used TCR sequencing and RNA sequencing of peripheral blood to compare persistent Graves' disease patients against newly diagnosed Graves' disease patients. The study was registered as a clinical trial and conducted in China. A total of about 35 samples underwent TCR sequencing, from about 13 patients with persistent Graves' disease and approximately 20 patients with newly diagnosed Graves' disease. On average, persistent Graves' disease patients in the clinical cohort had been on antithyroid drugs for around 9.5 years.

On this clonotype itself: Its antigen target is currently unknown. Base qualities are not provided; no much larger clone lies one nucleotide away.

Taken with the paper, the label for time point translates to: persistent/refractory GD, antithyroid drugs over 5 years with positive TRAb. RNA was extracted from PBMCs in TRIzol for both TCR sequencing and RNA sequencing. Graves' disease was diagnosed according to American Thyroid Association guidelines. Patients for the study were recruited at an endocrinology department in Xi'an, China. Each patient gave approximately 9.7 milliliters of peripheral blood, collected in an EDTA anticoagulant tube. Ficoll Paque Plus density gradient separation was used to isolate PBMCs, and no further T cell sorting was performed. An Agilent 2100 Bioanalyzer and agarose gel were used to check RNA quality, while a NanoDrop 2000 measured RNA concentration. Study-wide findings and limitations: Compared with newly diagnosed patients, persistent Graves' disease patients had lower TCR Shannon entropy and fewer highly expanded clones, which suggests clonal expansion. Persistent patients shared more public clonotypes among themselves (around 2,800) than newly diagnosed patients did (more than 950). The authors acknowledged the small sample size as a limitation that may reduce accuracy. Only the TCR beta chain was sequenced and analyzed. The study examined only peripheral blood because the primary lesion, thyroid tissue, could not be accessed.

Library preparation used multiplex PCR. The sequencer was an Illumina HiSeq 4000. TCR beta libraries were built with iRepertoire HTBI primers and Arm-PCR amplification of CDR3 regions. PCR products were gel purified before sequencing. The original pipeline was this. Gene usage analysis of CDR3 amino acid clonotypes relied on the approximately 68 TRBV and fewer than 15 TRBJ segments identified across samples. COPE and FqMerger were used to merge filtered high-quality paired reads into contigs. Contigs were aligned with BLAST to IMGT TRBV, TRBD and TRBJ reference genes, and CDR3 was defined per IMGT. Clonotypes above 0.1% frequency were classified as highly expanded clones. Repertoire diversity was measured by Shannon entropy, and V-J evenness by the Gini coefficient. A clonotype was considered public if more than one individual shared it. TCRdb reprocessing: public reads trimmed at Q25 with fastp, clones called with MiXCR, in-frame beta chains kept. Entries are consolidated by CDR3 protein sequence, retaining the most common genes and DNA. The V and J calls were determined by TCRdb, not by the authors. Across this sample there are approximately 690,000 distinct CDR3 sequences, with around 30% seen only once. The top ten clonotypes cover around 42% of the sample.

Source: peripheral blood mononuclear cells (PBMCs), taken when the disease was refractory, from a patient treated with antithyroid drugs. This clonotype was obtained from a female donor with Graves disease.

The nucleotide sequence is TGTGCCAGCACCAAAACCGGGGCTCAAGGCTACACCTTC. Translated, it reads CASTKTGAQGYTF. The receptor chain draws on TRBV3-1 and TRBJ1-2; a tentative D call is TRBD1 (5 bases match). Based on the germline V gene (reference sequence), the CDR1 and CDR2 sequences are LGHDT and YNNKEL. V and J lose 7 bases and 8 bases, and a span of 17 bases separates them. Reading from cysteine to phenylalanine, the CDR3 counts 13 amino acids. Solely the CDR3 DNA is kept, with 39 bases framed from the first base.